These 30 T cell receptor beta chains were sequenced from one sample in a study of cytomegalovirus exposure and HLA in healthy donors. It was with 60 Vbeta and 13 Jbeta primers that the PCR ran. Produced via immunoSEQ multiplex PCR; TCRdb's table is partial and in-frame only. Of about 200,000 clones detected, 75% to 85% appear once; the ten largest clones hold 0.39%. The sequencing input was PBMCs. Receptor source: a male donor in good health and CMV-seropositive.

The rearrangement joins TRBV27 to TRBJ1-5, with D unresolved. The ends were cut back, 9 bases at V and 4 bases at J, with 13 bases in the middle. The CDR3 spans 13 residues. Germline CDR1 is MNHEY and CDR2 is SMNVEV (reference sequence). In nucleotides, the CDR3 is TGTGCCAGTAACGGGGATCCAAATCAGCCCCAGCATTTT. As protein: CASNGDPNQPQHF.

V and J are TRBV9 and TRBJ2-1; the D gene is possibly TRBD1 (5 bases). The CDR3 consists of 14 residues. CDR1 SGDLS and CDR2 YYNGEE come from the germline V gene. V was pared by 0 bases and J by 6 bases, with 10 bases between. CDR3 sequence: CASSVDWGGNEQFF. CDR3 coding DNA: TGTGCCAGCAGCGTAGATTGGGGCGGCAATGAGCAGTTCTTC.

CDR3 protein: CASSLTSGTSGSTIYEQYF. DNA of the CDR3: TGCGCCAGCAGCCTAACCTCCGGGACTAGCGGGAGCACGATCTACGAGCAGTACTTC. V and J are TRBV5-1 and TRBJ2-7; 14 bases match TRBD2. This CDR3 spans 19 amino acids. Germline lookup yields CDR1 SGHRS and CDR2 YFSETQ. V lost 4 bases and J lost 3; bases outside the gene matches: 15. Full variable domain (missing parts from reference TRBV5-1 and TRBJ2-7): KAGVTQTPRYLIKTRGQQVTLSCSPISGHRSVSWYQQTPGQGLQFLFEYFSETQRNKGNFPGRFSGRQFSNSRSEMNVSTLELGDSALYLCASSLTSGTSGSTIYEQYFGPGTRLTVT.

This chain uses TRBV7-2 with TRBJ2-3; 13 bases align to TRBD2. The trim removed 5 bases at V and 7 bases at J, leaving 6 bases unmatched. The CDR3 sequence is 15 residues long. Germline V gives CDR1 SGHTA, CDR2 FQGNSA. The CDR3 region is CASSVRGLAGNTQYF. The CDR3 DNA follows: TGTGCCAGCAGCGTAAGGGGACTAGCGGGGAATACGCAGTATTTT.

This clone was counted a few times. The chain uses TRBV28 and TRBJ2-7, with 7 bases matching TRBD2. V lost 8 bases, J lost 5 bases, and 9 bases stayed unmatched. The CDR3 consists of 13 residues. Germline lookup yields CDR1 MDHEN and CDR2 SYDVKM. CDR3 sequence reads: CASGRAVGDEQYF. The CDR3 DNA follows: TGTGCCAGCGGGAGGGCAGTCGGGGACGAGCAGTACTTC.

The chain recombines TRBV7-2 with TRBJ2-5; the match to TRBD2 covers 13 bases. The CDR3 covers 17 residues. V lost 5 bases to trimming and J lost 1 base; unmatched junction nucleotides: 7. Germline assignment: CDR1 SGHTA and CDR2 FQGNSA. The CDR3 here is CASSLGLAGVFQETQYF. DNA for the CDR3: TGTGCCAGCAGCCTCGGACTAGCGGGAGTATTCCAAGAGACCCAGTACTTC.

CDR3 in DNA: TGTGCCAGCAGCTTCAGTTCTGGGGCCAACGTCCTGACTTTC. It encodes CASSFSSGANVLTF. This chain uses TRBV11-2 with TRBJ2-6; D not certain. Trimming shortened V by 3 bases and J by 1 base, and 4 bases separated the two germline ends. The CDR3 has 14 residues. The germline V gene has CDR1 SGHAT and CDR2 FQNNGV.

The chain has TRBV27 and TRBJ2-1, with D uncertain. The V and J ends lost 2 bases and 0 bases respectively, with 8 bases between them. Looked up from germline, CDR1 is MNHEY and CDR2 is SMNVEV (reference sequence). The CDR3 totals 15 residues. The CDR3 nucleotides read TGTGCCAGCAGTTTAGGGCTGAGCTCCTACAATGAGCAGTTCTTC. It specifies CASSLGLSSYNEQFF.

The chain links TRBV7-9 to TRBJ2-5; D gene ambiguous. The last part of the DNA fits TRBJ2-7 better; the J call may be wrong. The CDR3 is 14 amino acids. Germline V gene data show CDR1 as SEHNR and CDR2 as FQNEAQ (reference sequence). CDR3 sequence reads: CASSPPPSLYEQYF. The CDR3 bases are TGTGCCAGCAGCCCACCCCCTAGTTTGTACGAGCAGTACTTC.

The chain employs TRBV7-2 and TRBJ1-1; D possibly corresponds to TRBD1 (5 bases). There are 13 residues in the CDR3. Trimming cost V 1 base and J 12 bases, with 15 bases left between them. Germline lookup yields CDR1 SGHTA and CDR2 FQGNSA. DNA for the CDR3: TGTGCCAGCAGCTTAGGGGTGACAGTTACTCCTTTCTTT. It specifies CASSLGVTVTPFF.

V usage is TRBV6-6 and J usage is TRBJ2-4, with D unresolved. There are 11 residues in the CDR3. Between the trimmed V and J ends, which lost 3 bases and 8 bases, there was a span of 5 bases. Germline CDR1 MNHNY, CDR2 SVGAGI (reference sequence). CDR3 nucleotide sequence: TGTGCCAGCAGTTATCCGGACATTCAGTACTTC. Translation gives CASSYPDIQYF.

This clone was seen a handful of times. The chain links TRBV2 to TRBJ2-2, with 12 bases matching TRBD1. CDR1 and CDR2 from the germline V gene are SNHLY and FYNNEI. The CDR3 sequence is 14 residues long. V shed 11 bases and J 4 bases; nucleotides not matched to a gene: 5. The CDR3 nucleotides are TGTGCCGGCCGGGACAGGGGGCCCACCGGGGAGCTGTTTTTT. It yields the protein CAGRDRGPTGELFF.

Only one count was recorded for this clone. CDR3 sequence reads: CASSLLRVIGSGNTIYF. DNA for the CDR3: TGTGCCAGCAGCTTATTACGGGTAATCGGCTCTGGAAACACCATATATTTT. The chain links TRBV7-2 to TRBJ1-3; D gene unclear. V lost 2 bases and J 0 bases, leaving 14 bases between the germline ends. Germline values: CDR1 SGHTA, CDR2 FQGNSA. The CDR3 length is 17 residues.

The chain couples TRBV9 to TRBJ2-1, with 7 bases lining up with TRBD2. Germline trimming cut 2 bases from V and 6 bases from J; bases unmatched to any gene: 5. The V gene's germline CDR1 is SGDLS and CDR2 YYNGEE. The CDR3 length is 14 residues. Written as DNA, the CDR3 is TGTGCCAGCAGCGTGACTAGCTGGGGCAATGAGCAGTTCTTC. Protein product: CASSVTSWGNEQFF.

The genes are TRBV7-3 and TRBJ2-1, with 10 bases lining up with TRBD2. The CDR3 is 17 residues long. Germline loops: CDR1 SGHTA, CDR2 FQGTGA. V lost 2 bases, J lost 0 bases, and 4 bases stayed unmatched. The CDR3 DNA reads as TGTGCCAGCAGCTTACGCCTAGCGGGAGCCTCCTACAATGAGCAGTTCTTC. It encodes CASSLRLAGASYNEQFF.

The J gene is TRBJ2-1, the V gene TRBV4-3, with 8 positions matching TRBD1. From germline, CDR1 is LGHNA and CDR2 YSLEER. This CDR3 is built from 15 residues. The junction had 6 bases not matched to a gene; V was cut back by 2 bases and J by 6 bases. CDR3 sequence (DNA): TGCGCCAGCAGCCAACCCAGGGGGCTTATCAATGAGCAGTTCTTC. This translates into CASSQPRGLINEQFF.

The V and J genes are TRBV10-3 and TRBJ2-7; the match to TRBD2 covers 7 bases. This CDR3 has 16 amino acids. The V gene end was trimmed by 6 bases and the J gene end by 3 bases; junction bases not matched to a gene: 14. Germline loops: CDR1 ENHRY, CDR2 SYGVKD. CDR3 in amino acids: CAIRGLGSGQNYEQYF. The CDR3 region has the DNA TGTGCCATCAGAGGACTGGGTAGCGGGCAGAACTACGAGCAGTACTTC.

This clone was seen a single time. The V and J genes are TRBV19 and TRBJ1-5; 7 bases agree with TRBD1. J was trimmed by 2 bases and V by 7 bases; bases with no gene match: 8. CDR3 length: 15 amino acids. Germline CDR1 LNHDA, CDR2 SQIVND (reference sequence). The CDR3, as DNA: TGTGCCAGTAAGAAACAGGGGAGAGGCAATCAGCCCCAGCATTTT. Translating it yields CASKKQGRGNQPQHF.

This chain's CDR3 is CASSLGTGMYEQYF. CDR3 bases: TGTGCCAGCAGCTTAGGGACAGGGATGTACGAGCAGTACTTC. The V call is TRBV7-9, the J call TRBJ2-7; 8 bases are a match to TRBD1. CDR3 length: 14 residues. J was trimmed by 4 bases and V by 1 base; bases with no gene match: 3. Germline V lookup: CDR1 SEHNR, CDR2 FQNEAQ (reference sequence).

This clone was picked up a small number of times. The chain links TRBV11-2 to TRBJ1-1, with 10 bases matching TRBD1. Trimming cost V 1 base and J 5 bases; bases outside gene matches: 4. This CDR3 comprises 15 residues. Per germline, CDR1 SGHAT and CDR2 FQNNGV. CDR3 amino acids: CASSLARQGATEAFF. The CDR3 DNA sequence: TGTGCCAGCAGCTTAGCGCGACAGGGGGCGACTGAAGCTTTCTTT.

Worth noting for this clone: At one end the junction does not follow the germline gene, possibly because of a read error. This chain uses TRBV5-4 with TRBJ1-2; possibly TRBD1 for D (5 bases). The CDR3 sequence is 15 residues long. Germline CDR1 reads SGHNT; CDR2 reads YYREEE (reference sequence). The CDR3 sequence is CASSLMLGGAGVWQF. CDR3 DNA: TGTGCCAGCAGCTTGATGCTGGGCGGGGCGGGGGTCTGGCAATTC.

This clone has only a few counts. One end of the junction fails to match germline, which may point to a read error. J is TRBJ2-1 and V is TRBV7-9; TRBD1 matches at 8 bases. CDR1 is SEHNR and CDR2 is FQNEAQ in the germline V gene (reference sequence). The CDR3 has 12 amino acids. This CDR3 reads CSSSLPGGEQFF. For the CDR3, the DNA is TGTTCCAGCAGCTTGCCAGGGGGCGAGCAGTTCTTC.

The V gene is TRBV5-1, the J gene TRBJ2-5; 9 nucleotides align to TRBD2. CDR3 size: 14 residues. Germline V lookup: CDR1 SGHRS, CDR2 YFSETQ. V dropped 5 bases and J dropped 5; count of bases not matched to a gene: 7. Written as DNA, the CDR3 is TGCGCCAGCAGATCTGGCGGGAGGGCTGAGACCCAGTACTTC. Amino acids: CASRSGGRAETQYF.

CDR3 bases: TGTGCCAGCAGCTTAGGAGGACTTTCCTACAATGAGCAGTTCTTC. Translation gives CASSLGGLSYNEQFF. The V and J genes are TRBV5-5 and TRBJ2-1, with D perhaps matching TRBD2 (5 bases). Germline CDR1 is SGHKS and CDR2 is YYEKEE (reference sequence). CDR3 size: 15 residues. V lost 2 bases and J 1 base, leaving 10 bases between the germline ends.

This sequence joins TRBV19 and TRBJ2-5; 11 bases match TRBD2. Germline trimming cut 5 bases from V and 2 bases from J; bases unmatched to any gene: 19. This CDR3 has 20 amino acids. Germline CDR1 reads LNHDA; CDR2 reads SQIVND (reference sequence). The CDR3 sequence is CASSPRRTSGHLPVQETQYF. CDR3 DNA sequence: TGTGCCAGTAGTCCACGACGGACTAGCGGGCACCTCCCTGTTCAAGAGACCCAGTACTTC.

The chain has TRBV27 and TRBJ2-7; 9 nucleotides agree with TRBD1. The germline CDR1 and CDR2 sequences are MNHEY and SMNVEV (reference sequence). The J segment lost 5 bases and the V segment lost 8 bases, leaving 13 bases of the junction unmatched. The CDR3 length is 15 residues. CDR3 DNA: TGTGCCAGCCGCTATGGGACAGGGAGAAGCCACGAGCAGTACTTC. Translation gives CASRYGTGRSHEQYF.

The chain carries TRBV5-4 and TRBJ2-7; TRBD1 might be the D (6 bases). CDR1 and CDR2 (germline): SGHNT, YYREEE (reference sequence). V lost 2 bases to trimming and J lost 4 bases, with 13 bases between them. CDR3 length equals 14 residues. The CDR3 protein is CASSLDRTLYEQYF. DNA for the CDR3: TGTGCCAGCAGCTTAGACAGGACCCTTTACGAGCAGTACTTC. The variable domain in full, with the rest retrieved from reference TRBV5-4 and TRBJ2-7, is ETGVTQSPTHLIKTRGQQVTLRCSSQSGHNTVSWYQQALGQGPQFIFQYYREEENGRGNFPPRFSGLQFPNYSSELNVNALELDDSALYLCASSLDRTLYEQYFGPGTRLTVT.

The chain employs TRBV9 and TRBJ2-5; 7 nucleotides align to TRBD2. The CDR3 is 15 amino acids. Trimming cost V 0 bases and J 5 bases; bases outside gene matches: 7. The germline gives CDR1 SGDLS, CDR2 YYNGEE. The chain's CDR3 is CASSVDQTGRETQYF. The CDR3 DNA follows: TGTGCCAGCAGCGTAGATCAAACCGGGAGGGAGACCCAGTACTTC. Based on the CDR3 plus reference TRBV9 and TRBJ2-5, the full variable domain is DSGVTQTPKHLITATGQRVTLRCSPRSGDLSVYWYQQSLDQGLQFLIQYYNGEERAKGNILERFSAQQFPDLHSELNLSSLELGDSALYFCASSVDQTGRETQYFGPGTRLLVL.

In its sample, this clone was seen a few times. The gene calls are TRBV5-1 and TRBJ1-1; 11 positions match TRBD1. CDR3 size: 12 residues. Germline CDR1 and CDR2: SGHRS and YFSETQ. The V and J ends lost 5 bases and 11 bases, in that order; junction bases with no gene match: 5. The CDR3 region has the DNA TGCGCCAGCAGTCAAGGACAGGGGGCTGCTTTCTTT. As protein: CASSQGQGAAFF.

This chain joins TRBV7-8 and TRBJ2-7; no clear D. V lost 0 bases and J 1 base, leaving 7 bases between the germline ends. Germline V gene lookup returns CDR1 SGHVS and CDR2 FQNEAQ. The CDR3 spans 14 residues. For the CDR3, the DNA is TGTGCCAGCAGCTTAGCATGGGCGTCCTACGAGCAGTACTTC. Protein sequence: CASSLAWASYEQYF.